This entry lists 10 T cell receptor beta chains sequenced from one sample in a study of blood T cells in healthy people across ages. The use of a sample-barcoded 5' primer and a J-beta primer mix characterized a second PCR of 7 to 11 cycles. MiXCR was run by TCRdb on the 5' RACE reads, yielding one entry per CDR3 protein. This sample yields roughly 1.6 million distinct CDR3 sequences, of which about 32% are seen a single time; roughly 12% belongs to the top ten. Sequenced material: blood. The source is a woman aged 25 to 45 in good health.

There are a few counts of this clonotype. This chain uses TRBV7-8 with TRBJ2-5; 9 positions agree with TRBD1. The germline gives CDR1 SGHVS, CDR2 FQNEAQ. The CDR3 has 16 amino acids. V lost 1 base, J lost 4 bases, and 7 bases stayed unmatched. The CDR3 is CASSLEGTGLIETQYF. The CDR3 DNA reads TGTGCCAGCAGCTTAGAGGGGACAGGGTTGATAGAGACCCAGTACTTC.

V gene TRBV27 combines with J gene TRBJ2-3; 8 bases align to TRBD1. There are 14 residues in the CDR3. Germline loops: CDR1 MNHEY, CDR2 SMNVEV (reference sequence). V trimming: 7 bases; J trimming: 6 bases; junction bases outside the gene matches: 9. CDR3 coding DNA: TGTGCCAGCACCTGGACAGGGCCAAGGGATACGCAGTATTTT. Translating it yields CASTWTGPRDTQYF.

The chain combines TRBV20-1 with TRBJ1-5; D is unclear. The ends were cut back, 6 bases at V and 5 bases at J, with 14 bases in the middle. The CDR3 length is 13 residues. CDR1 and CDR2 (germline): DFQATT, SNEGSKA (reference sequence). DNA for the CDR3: TGCAGTGCCCTGGAGGGTTTGGATCAGCCCCAGCATTTT. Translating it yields CSALEGLDQPQHF.

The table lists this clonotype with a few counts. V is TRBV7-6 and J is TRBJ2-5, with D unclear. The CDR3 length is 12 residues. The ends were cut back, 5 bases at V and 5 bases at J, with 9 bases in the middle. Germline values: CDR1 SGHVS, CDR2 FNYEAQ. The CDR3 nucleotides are TGTGCCAGCAGCCCCCCTTGGGAGACCCAGTACTTC. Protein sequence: CASSPPWETQYF.

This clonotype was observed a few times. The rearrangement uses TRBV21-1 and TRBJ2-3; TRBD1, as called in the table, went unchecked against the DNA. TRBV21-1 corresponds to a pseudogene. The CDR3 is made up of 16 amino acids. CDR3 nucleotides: TGTGCCAACAGCAAAAGAAAGGTACAGGGGGAGAATACGCAGTATTTT. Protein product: CANSKRKVQGENTQYF.

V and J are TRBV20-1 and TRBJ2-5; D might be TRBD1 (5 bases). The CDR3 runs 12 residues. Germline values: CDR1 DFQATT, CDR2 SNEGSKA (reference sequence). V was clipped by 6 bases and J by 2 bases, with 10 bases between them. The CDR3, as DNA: TGCAGTGCCCAGGGAAGGCAAGAGACCCAGTACTTC. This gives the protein CSAQGRQETQYF.

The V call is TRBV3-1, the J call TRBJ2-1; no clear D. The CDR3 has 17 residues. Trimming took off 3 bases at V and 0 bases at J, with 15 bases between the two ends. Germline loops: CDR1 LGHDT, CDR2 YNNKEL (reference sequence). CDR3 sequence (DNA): TGTGCCAGCAGCCATCCCCCTTGGCAGAGCTCCTACAATGAGCAGTTCTTC. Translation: CASSHPPWQSSYNEQFF.

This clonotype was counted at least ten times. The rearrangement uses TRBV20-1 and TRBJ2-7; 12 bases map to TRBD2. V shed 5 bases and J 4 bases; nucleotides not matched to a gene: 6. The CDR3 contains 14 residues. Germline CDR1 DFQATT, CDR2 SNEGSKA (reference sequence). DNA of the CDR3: TGCAGTGCTCCGACTAGCGGGAGTACTTACGAGCAGTACTTC. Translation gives CSAPTSGSTYEQYF.

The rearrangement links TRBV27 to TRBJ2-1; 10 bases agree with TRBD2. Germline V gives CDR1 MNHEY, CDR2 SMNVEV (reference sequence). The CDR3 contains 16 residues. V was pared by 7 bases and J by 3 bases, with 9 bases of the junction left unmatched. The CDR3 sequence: CASTQSGRENYNEQFF. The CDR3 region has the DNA TGTGCCAGCACCCAGAGCGGGAGGGAGAACTACAATGAGCAGTTCTTC.

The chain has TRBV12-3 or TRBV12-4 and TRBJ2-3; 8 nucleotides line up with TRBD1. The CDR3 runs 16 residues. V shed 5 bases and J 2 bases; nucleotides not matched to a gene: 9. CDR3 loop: CASSPKQGVYTDTQYF. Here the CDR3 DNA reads TGTGCCAGCAGTCCTAAACAGGGGGTCTACACAGATACGCAGTATTTT.